This note documents a single TCR beta chain sequence. Time point indicated: persistent/refractory GD, antithyroid drugs over 5 years with positive TRAb. Construction of the TCR library relied on RNA isolated from PBMCs. Through Arm-PCR of CDR3 regions and iRepertoire HTBI primers, TCR beta libraries were built. Per the authors' pipeline: Across all samples, 62 TRBV segments and 11 to 15 TRBJ segments were identified. TCRdb reanalysed the multiplex PCR reads using MiXCR and keeps one entry per CDR3 protein. For this entry, the V and J calls and clone size follow TCRdb and not the study's own pipeline. The table has about 340,000 distinct CDR3 sequences, roughly a fifth seen once. This sample was included in a study of regulatory T cells in long-lasting Graves disease. Study-level information: To qualify as persistent, Graves' disease required over 5 years of antithyroid drugs with positive TSH receptor antibodies.

This TCR derives from a female donor with Graves disease. The sample here was peripheral blood mononuclear cells (PBMCs), taken when the disease was refractory, from a patient treated with antithyroid drugs.

CDR3 coding DNA: TGCAGTGCTAGAGGGACTAGCGGTTCAGATACGCAGTATTTT. Its protein product is CSARGTSGSDTQYF. The chain joins TRBV20-1 to TRBJ2-3; 10 positions agree with TRBD2. The germline V gene has CDR1 DFQATT and CDR2 SNEGSKA (reference sequence). J gave up 4 bases and V 1 base, and 2 bases lay outside the gene matches. This CDR3 spans 14 amino acids.